Shown below are 20 T cell receptor beta chains from a single sample sequenced in a study of T cell responses to AZD1222 COVID-19 vaccine. Data came from immunoSEQ multiplex PCR; TCRdb stores just in-frame clones and leaves some out. Among 69,000 or so clones listed, 87% were seen once. The specimen comprised peripheral blood, sampled 28 days after the second AZD1222 dose. These receptors all stem from an adult who received the AZD1222 COVID-19 vaccine.

The rearrangement uses TRBV11-2 and TRBJ1-3; no definite D call. Germline CDR1 reads SGHAT; CDR2 reads FQNNGV. The CDR3 totals 12 residues. The V end was cut by 0 bases, the J end by 7 bases, with 4 bases between. This CDR3 is CASSLEGNTIYF. The CDR3 coding sequence is TGTGCCAGCAGCTTAGAGGGGAACACCATATATTTT.

The CDR3 DNA sequence: TGCGCCAGCAGCCAAGAGGTAACGCGGGGGCGGAACACTGAAGCTTTCTTT. Protein: CASSQEVTRGRNTEAFF. The chain uses TRBV4-1 and TRBJ1-1; D is perhaps TRBD1 (6 bases). This CDR3 is built from 17 residues. Germline V gene lookup returns CDR1 MGHRA and CDR2 YSYEKL. The V end was cut by 0 bases, the J end by 1 base, with 15 bases between.

The rearrangement joins TRBV5-5 to TRBJ1-1; D unclear. Germline V gene sequence: CDR1 SGHKS, CDR2 YYEKEE (reference sequence). The CDR3 covers 13 residues. V dropped 8 bases and J dropped 6 bases, with 17 bases sitting between them. The CDR3 protein is CARRVRRPAEAFF. In DNA, the CDR3 is TGTGCCAGACGGGTCCGACGCCCCGCTGAAGCTTTCTTT.

The J gene is TRBJ2-3, the V gene TRBV7-8, with 7 nucleotides matching TRBD2. Germline V gene sequence: CDR1 SGHVS, CDR2 FQNEAQ. Losses at the gene ends were 7 bases for V and 3 bases for J; bases not matched to a gene: 10. The CDR3 loop spans 15 amino acids. CDR3 region: CASTNSGRETDTQYF. CDR3 DNA sequence: TGTGCCAGCACCAATAGTGGGCGGGAGACAGATACGCAGTATTTT.

The chain joins TRBV7-9 to TRBJ2-3; the D gene is possibly TRBD2 (5 bases). Germline CDR1 and CDR2: SEHNR and FQNEAQ (reference sequence). Trimming removed 0 bases from V and 2 bases from J, with 9 bases in between. The CDR3 is 15 residues long. The DNA of the CDR3 is TGTGCCAGCAGCTTAGCGGGAGAGATCACAGATACGCAGTATTTT. This encodes CASSLAGEITDTQYF.

The gene calls are TRBV30 and TRBJ1-1, with D perhaps matching TRBD1 (5 bases). Germline CDR1 reads GTSNPN; CDR2 reads SVGIG (reference sequence). V was trimmed by 2 bases and J by 5 bases, leaving 18 bases between them. This CDR3 is built from 15 residues. CDR3 residues: CAWSLTRQWGTEAFF. In DNA form, the CDR3 reads TGTGCCTGGAGTCTTACCCGTCAATGGGGGACTGAAGCTTTCTTT.

The chain recombines TRBV6-5 with TRBJ2-5; TRBD1 matches at 7 bases. Germline CDR1 MNHEY, CDR2 SVGAGI. V lost 7 bases, J lost 4 bases, and 9 bases stayed unmatched. The CDR3 totals 14 residues. The CDR3 sequence is CASMARQGPETQYF. CDR3 bases: TGTGCCAGCATGGCCCGACAGGGCCCAGAGACCCAGTACTTC.

This clone was detected only once. J is TRBJ2-2 and V is TRBV29-1, with 14 nucleotides matching TRBD2. The CDR3 extends over 16 amino acids. Germline V gene sequence: CDR1 SQVTM, CDR2 ANQGSEA. The V segment lost 4 bases and the J segment 5 bases; nucleotides outside the gene matches: 6. This CDR3 is CSVGGLAGVSTGELFF. The CDR3 DNA reads TGCAGCGTTGGGGGACTAGCGGGAGTCTCAACCGGGGAGCTGTTTTTT.

The J gene is TRBJ1-1, the V gene TRBV9, with 7 positions matching TRBD1. The V gene's germline CDR1 is SGDLS and CDR2 YYNGEE. The ends lost 0 bases at V and 4 bases at J; junction bases unmatched: 6. This CDR3 has 15 residues. The CDR3 loop is CASSVGTQGTTEAFF. CDR3 bases: TGTGCCAGCAGCGTAGGTACACAGGGGACCACTGAAGCTTTCTTT.

V and J are TRBV18 and TRBJ2-5; maybe TRBD2 (5 bases). V was clipped by 9 bases and J by 5 bases, with 10 bases between them. This CDR3 is built from 11 residues. CDR1 KGHSH and CDR2 LQKENI come from the germline V gene. This CDR3 reads CASQRAETQYF. The CDR3 DNA is TGTGCCAGTCAGAGGGCGGAGACCCAGTACTTC.

The chain carries TRBV2 and TRBJ1-1; D remains ambiguous. V dropped 2 bases and J dropped 1 base, with 14 bases sitting between them. The CDR3 extends over 16 amino acids. In germline, CDR1 is SNHLY, CDR2 FYNNEI. The CDR3, as DNA: TGTGCCAGCAGTGAACGGGCCAACCGGGGGAACACTGAAGCTTTCTTT. This gives the protein CASSERANRGNTEAFF.

The chain combines TRBV12-3 or TRBV12-4 with TRBJ2-7, with TRBD1 matching over 8 bases. The CDR3 sequence is 13 residues long. V lost 6 bases and J lost 5; bases outside the gene matches: 6. The CDR3 coding sequence is TGTGCCAGCAGCACAGGGGGGTCCAACGAGCAGTACTTC. As protein: CASSTGGSNEQYF.

The genes are TRBV12-3 or TRBV12-4 and TRBJ1-1; 7 bases are shared with TRBD1. The junction had 2 bases not matched to a gene; V was cut back by 5 bases and J by 8 bases. The CDR3 contains 11 residues. CDR3 sequence: CASSPGGEAFF. The CDR3 region has the DNA TGTGCCAGCAGTCCAGGGGGAGAAGCTTTCTTT.

The chain carries TRBV3-1 (or the pseudogene TRBV3-2) and TRBJ1-2; TRBD1 matches 11 bases. V lost 2 bases to trimming and J lost 7 bases; unmatched junction nucleotides: 6. This CDR3 has 15 residues. Germline V gene sequence: CDR1 LGHDT, CDR2 YNNKEL (reference sequence). The CDR3 loop is CASSQLGQGAGGYTF. The CDR3 bases are TGTGCCAGCAGCCAACTCGGACAGGGGGCCGGTGGCTACACCTTC.

The chain carries TRBV19 and TRBJ1-1, with TRBD1 matching over 9 bases. This CDR3 spans 16 amino acids. V shed 8 bases and J 2 bases; nucleotides not matched to a gene: 12. Germline V gene sequence: CDR1 LNHDA, CDR2 SQIVND (reference sequence). In DNA, the CDR3 is TGTGCCAGTTCCCCACGAAAGGACAGGGGAAACACTGAAGCTTTCTTT. The encoded protein is CASSPRKDRGNTEAFF.

This clone was detected only once. The chain joins TRBV5-8 to TRBJ1-3; the D is unclear. The V end lost 0 bases, the J end lost 9 bases, and 19 bases lay between the germline ends. The CDR3 runs to 16 residues. CDR1 SGHTS and CDR2 YDEGEE come from the germline V gene. The CDR3 is CASSLGRVRGQSTIYF. CDR3 nucleotide sequence: TGTGCCAGCAGCTTGGGGAGAGTACGTGGCCAAAGCACCATATATTTT.

V is TRBV6-6 and J is TRBJ2-1; 9 bases fit TRBD2. Germline CDR1 reads MNHNY; CDR2 reads SVGAGI (reference sequence). Unmatched junction bases numbered 9, after V lost 6 bases and J lost 3 bases. The CDR3 sequence is 16 residues long. CDR3: CASRQTLAGNYNEQFF. As DNA, the CDR3 is TGTGCCAGCAGACAGACTCTAGCGGGAAACTACAATGAGCAGTTCTTC.

This clone was detected a few times. The V and J genes are TRBV13 and TRBJ2-7; the D call may be TRBD1 or TRBD2 (7 bases each). This CDR3 is 17 amino acids long. V was cut by 5 bases and J by 3 bases, with 23 bases left in between. The germline CDR1 and CDR2 sequences are PRHDT and FYEKMQ (reference sequence). The CDR3: CASSPGLAGGGYYEQYF. The CDR3, as DNA: TGTGCCAGCAGCCCCGGGCTAGCAGGGGGGGGCTACTACGAGCAGTACTTC.

The chain has TRBV25-1 and TRBJ1-2; D is possibly TRBD1 (5 bases). CDR1 MGHDK and CDR2 SYGVNS come from the germline V gene. V was trimmed by 3 bases and J by 3 bases, leaving 17 bases between them. CDR3 size: 16 residues. The DNA of the CDR3 is TGTGCCAGCAGTGAGGGAACCACCGGGGCGGACTATGGCTACACCTTC. The encoded protein is CASSEGTTGADYGYTF.

The chain is built from TRBV4-3 and TRBJ2-3, with 7 bases aligning to TRBD2. The germline V gene encodes CDR1 LGHNA and CDR2 YSLEER. J lost 5 bases, V lost 0 bases, and 11 bases had no gene match. CDR3 length equals 17 residues. CDR3 region: CASSQDPGGGVGDTQYF. Written as DNA, the CDR3 is TGCGCCAGCAGCCAAGATCCGGGAGGAGGTGTCGGAGATACGCAGTATTTT.